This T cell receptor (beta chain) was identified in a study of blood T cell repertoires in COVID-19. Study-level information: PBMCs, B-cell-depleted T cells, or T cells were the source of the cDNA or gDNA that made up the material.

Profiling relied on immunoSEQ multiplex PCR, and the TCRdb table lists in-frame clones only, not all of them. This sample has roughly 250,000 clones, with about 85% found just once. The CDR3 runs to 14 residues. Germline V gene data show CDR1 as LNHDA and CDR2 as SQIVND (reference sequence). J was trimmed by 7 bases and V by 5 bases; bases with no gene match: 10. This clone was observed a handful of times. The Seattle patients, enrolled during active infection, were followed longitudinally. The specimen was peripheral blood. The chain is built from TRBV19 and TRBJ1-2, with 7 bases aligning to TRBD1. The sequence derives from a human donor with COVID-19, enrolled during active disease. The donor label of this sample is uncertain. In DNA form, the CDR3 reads TGTGCCAGTAGTGCCCAGACAGGGTCCTCTGGCTACACCTTC. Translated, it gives CASSAQTGSSGYTF.